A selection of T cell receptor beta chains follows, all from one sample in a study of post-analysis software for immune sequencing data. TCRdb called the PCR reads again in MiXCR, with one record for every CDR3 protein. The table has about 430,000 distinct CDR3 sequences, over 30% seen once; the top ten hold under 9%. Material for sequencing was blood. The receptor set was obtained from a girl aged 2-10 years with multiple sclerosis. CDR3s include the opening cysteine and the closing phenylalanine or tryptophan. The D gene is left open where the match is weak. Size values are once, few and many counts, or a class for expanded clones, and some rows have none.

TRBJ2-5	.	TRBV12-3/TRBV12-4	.	CASRQGPQETQYF	TGTGCCAGCAGACAGGGCCCCCAAGAGACCCAGTACTTC
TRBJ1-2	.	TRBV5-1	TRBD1	CASSADRGSHGYTF	TGCGCCAGCAGCGCAGACAGGGGGAGCCATGGCTACACCTTC
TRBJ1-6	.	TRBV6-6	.	CASSYVMFRSPLHF	TGTGCCAGCAGTTATGTCATGTTTAGGTCACCCCTCCACTTT
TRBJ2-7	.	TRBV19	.	CASSMSLLGRATYEQYF	TGTGCCAGTAGTATGTCCCTCTTGGGACGGGCGACCTACGAGCAGTACTTC
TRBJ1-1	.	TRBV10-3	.	CAISTIQRTPLNTEAFF	TGTGCCATCAGTACCATCCAGAGAACACCTCTGAACACTGAAGCTTTCTTT
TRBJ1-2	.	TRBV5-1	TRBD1	CASSLFSGTGVTYGYTF	TGCGCCAGCAGCTTGTTTTCAGGGACAGGGGTAACCTATGGCTACACCTTC
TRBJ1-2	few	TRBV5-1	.	CASSSSRPPAGYGYTF	TGCGCCAGCAGCTCTTCCAGACCTCCGGCGGGATATGGCTACACCTTC
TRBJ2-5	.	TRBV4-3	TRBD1	CASSQVDREETQYF	TGCGCCAGCAGCCAAGTTGACAGGGAAGAGACCCAGTACTTC
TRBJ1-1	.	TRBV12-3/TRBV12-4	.	CASSLPKSGGEAFF	TGTGCCAGCAGTTTACCAAAGTCGGGCGGGGAAGCTTTCTTT
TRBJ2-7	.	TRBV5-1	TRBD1	CASSLCPGQTYEQYF	TGCGCCAGCAGCTTATGCCCGGGACAGACCTACGAGCAGTACTTC
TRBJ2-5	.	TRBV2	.	CASSGSRETQYF	TGTGCCAGCAGTGGTAGCAGAGAGACCCAGTACTTC
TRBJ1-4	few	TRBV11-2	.	CASARGGTNEKLFF	TGTGCCAGCGCGAGGGGGGGAACTAATGAAAAACTGTTTTTT
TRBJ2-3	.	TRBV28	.	CAVWGRPGADTQYF	TGTGCCGTTTGGGGGCGGCCCGGCGCGGATACGCAGTATTTT
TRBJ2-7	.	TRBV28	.	CASSFGRGTYEQYF	TGTGCCAGCAGTTTCGGCAGGGGAACCTACGAGCAGTACTTC
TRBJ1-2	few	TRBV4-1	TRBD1	CASSLTSAGGERGYTF	TGCGCCAGCAGCCTTACCTCGGCAGGGGGCGAACGTGGCTACACCTTC
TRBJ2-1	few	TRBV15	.	CATSRGGFSSYNEQFF	TGTGCCACCAGCAGAGGTGGCTTTAGCTCCTACAATGAGCAGTTCTTC